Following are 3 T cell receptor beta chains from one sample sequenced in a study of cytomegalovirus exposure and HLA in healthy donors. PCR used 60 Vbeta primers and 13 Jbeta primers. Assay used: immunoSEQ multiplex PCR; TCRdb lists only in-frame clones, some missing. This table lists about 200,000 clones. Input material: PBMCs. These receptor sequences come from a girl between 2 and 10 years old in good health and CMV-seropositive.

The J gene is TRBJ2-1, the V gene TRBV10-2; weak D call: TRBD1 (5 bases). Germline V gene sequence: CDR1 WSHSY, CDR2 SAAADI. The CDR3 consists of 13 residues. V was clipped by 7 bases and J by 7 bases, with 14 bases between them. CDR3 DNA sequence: TGCGCCAGCACCCCTCTATCAGGGAATGAGCAGTTCTTC. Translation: CASTPLSGNEQFF.

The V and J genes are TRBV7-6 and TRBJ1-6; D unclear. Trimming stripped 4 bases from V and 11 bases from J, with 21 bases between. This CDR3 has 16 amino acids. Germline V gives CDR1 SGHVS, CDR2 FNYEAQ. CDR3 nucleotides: TGTGCCAGCAGCTCCCCCAGCGGACGCGGTTTTACACCCCTCCACTTT. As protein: CASSSPSGRGFTPLHF. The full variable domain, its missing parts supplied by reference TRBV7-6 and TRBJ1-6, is GAGVSQSPRYKVTKRGQDVALRCDPISGHVSLYWYRQALGQGPEFLTYFNYEAQQDKSGLPNDRFSAERPEGSISTLTIQRTEQRDSAMYRCASSSPSGRGFTPLHFGNGTRLTVT.

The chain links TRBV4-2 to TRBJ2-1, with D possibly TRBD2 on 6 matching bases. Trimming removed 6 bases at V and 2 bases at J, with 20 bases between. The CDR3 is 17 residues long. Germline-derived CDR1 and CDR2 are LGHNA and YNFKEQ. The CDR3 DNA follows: TGTGCCAGCAGAAAGACCGACGGGGGAGAGGCCTACAATGAGCAGTTCTTC. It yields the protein CASRKTDGGEAYNEQFF.